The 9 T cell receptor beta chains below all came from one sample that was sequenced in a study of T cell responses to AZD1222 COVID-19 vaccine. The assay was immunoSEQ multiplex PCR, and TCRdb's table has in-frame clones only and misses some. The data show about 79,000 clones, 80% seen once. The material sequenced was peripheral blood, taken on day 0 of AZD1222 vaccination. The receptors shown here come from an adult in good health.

The CDR3 sequence is CAWSVMDRGIHQPQHF. For the CDR3, the DNA is TGTGCCTGGAGTGTGATGGACAGGGGGATTCATCAGCCCCAGCATTTT. The chain recombines TRBV30 with TRBJ1-5; 10 positions agree with TRBD1. Germline CDR1 reads GTSNPN; CDR2 reads SVGIG (reference sequence). V trimming: 0 bases; J trimming: 5 bases; junction bases outside the gene matches: 7. CDR3 length: 16 amino acids.

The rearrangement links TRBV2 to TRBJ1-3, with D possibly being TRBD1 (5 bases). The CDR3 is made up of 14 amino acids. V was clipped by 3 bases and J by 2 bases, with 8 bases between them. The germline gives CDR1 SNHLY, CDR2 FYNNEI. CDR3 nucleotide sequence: TGTGCCAGCAGTGATTCAGGGACTGGAAACACCATATATTTT. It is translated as CASSDSGTGNTIYF.

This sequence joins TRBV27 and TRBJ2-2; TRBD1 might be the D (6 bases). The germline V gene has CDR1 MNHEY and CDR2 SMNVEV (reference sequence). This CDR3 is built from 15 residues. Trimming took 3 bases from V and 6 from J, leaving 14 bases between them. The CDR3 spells CASSFARGGSGELFF. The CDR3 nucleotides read TGTGCCAGCAGTTTCGCCAGGGGCGGGTCCGGGGAGCTGTTTTTT.

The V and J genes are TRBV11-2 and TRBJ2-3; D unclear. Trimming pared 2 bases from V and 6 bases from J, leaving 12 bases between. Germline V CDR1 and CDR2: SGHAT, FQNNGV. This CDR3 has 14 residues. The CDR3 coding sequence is TGTGCCAGCAGCTTAAGCCAGACGGCGGATACGCAGTATTTT. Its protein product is CASSLSQTADTQYF.

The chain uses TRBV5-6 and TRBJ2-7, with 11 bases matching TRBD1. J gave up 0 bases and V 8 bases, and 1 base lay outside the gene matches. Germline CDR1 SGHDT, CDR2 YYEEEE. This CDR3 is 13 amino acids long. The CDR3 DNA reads TGTGCCAGTGGGACAGGGGGCTCCTACGAGCAGTACTTC. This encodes CASGTGGSYEQYF. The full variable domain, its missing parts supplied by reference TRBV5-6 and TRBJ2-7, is DAGVTQSPTHLIKTRGQQVTLRCSPKSGHDTVSWYQQALGQGPQFIFQYYEEEERQRGNFPDRFSGHQFPNYSSELNVNALLLGDSALYLCASGTGGSYEQYFGPGTRLTVT.

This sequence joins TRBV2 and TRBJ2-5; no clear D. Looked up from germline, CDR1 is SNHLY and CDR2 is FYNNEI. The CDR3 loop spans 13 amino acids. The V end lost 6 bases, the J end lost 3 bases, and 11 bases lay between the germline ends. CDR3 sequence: CASSSLGKETQYF. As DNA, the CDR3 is TGTGCCAGCAGCTCGTTAGGGAAAGAGACCCAGTACTTC.

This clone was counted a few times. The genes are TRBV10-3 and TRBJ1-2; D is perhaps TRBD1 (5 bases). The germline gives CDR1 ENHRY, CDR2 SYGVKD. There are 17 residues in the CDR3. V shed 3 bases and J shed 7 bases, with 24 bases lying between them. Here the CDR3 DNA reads TGTGCCATCAGTGACTCCTGGAGGACACAGGTCACGGGTGGCTACACCTTC. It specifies CAISDSWRTQVTGGYTF.

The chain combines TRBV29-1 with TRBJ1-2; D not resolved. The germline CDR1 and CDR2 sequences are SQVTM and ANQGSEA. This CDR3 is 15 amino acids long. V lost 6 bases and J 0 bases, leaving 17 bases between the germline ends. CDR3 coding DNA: TGCAGCGTCGGAGCGAACAGAGACTCTAACTATGGCTACACCTTC. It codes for CSVGANRDSNYGYTF.

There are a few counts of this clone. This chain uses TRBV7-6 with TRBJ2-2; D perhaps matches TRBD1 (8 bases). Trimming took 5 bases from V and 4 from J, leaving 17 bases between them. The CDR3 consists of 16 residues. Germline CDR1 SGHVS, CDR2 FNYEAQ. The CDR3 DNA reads TGTGCCAGCAGCCTACAGGACAGGGAGGGCACCGGGGAGCTGTTTTTT. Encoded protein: CASSLQDREGTGELFF.